This T cell receptor beta chain was observed in a study of T cell responses to AZD1222 COVID-19 vaccine. Across the study: Doses given second, at about 4 or about 12 weeks, were pooled.

In regard to this clone: Its specificity is not known.

Study-wide points: The sample set comprised mostly white British donors with more females, and clonal diversity was possibly underestimated. Spike-specific TCR breadth and depth went up after people got two AZD1222 doses.

Produced via immunoSEQ multiplex PCR; TCRdb's table is partial and in-frame only. The table lists approximately 110,000 clones, 88% of them singletons. This CDR3 contains 14 residues. Trimming shortened V by 0 bases and J by 1 base, and 7 bases separated the two germline ends. Germline-derived CDR1 and CDR2 are SGHRS and YFSETQ. The V and J genes are TRBV5-1 and TRBJ2-5; D is undetermined. Source: peripheral blood, taken on day 0 of AZD1222 vaccination. This TCR was recovered from an adult in good health. CDR3 amino acids: CASSLVGSQETQYF. CDR3 bases: TGCGCCAGCAGCTTGGTGGGCAGCCAAGAGACCCAGTACTTC.